One and the same sample provided the 30 T cell receptor beta chains below, sequenced in a study of Ad26.COV2.S vaccination and SARS-CoV-2 variants. Treatment: over 15 received Ad26.COV2.S at low or high dose, single or two shots; 5 received placebo; per-sample allocation not given. Specimen acquisition occurred on day 63 following the initial vaccine or placebo injection. Using immunoSEQ multiplex PCR, the repertoire was profiled, and TCRdb retains in-frame clones only, with some absent. The sample has approximately 350,000 clones, about nine tenths seen once. The input for sequencing was peripheral blood, taken in a trial of Ad26.COV2.S vaccine versus placebo. The source of these receptors is a person between 18 and 65 years old who received the Ad26.COV2.S COVID-19 vaccine or a placebo.

This clone was seen only a few times. V usage is TRBV7-9 and J usage is TRBJ1-2; no firm D call. Germline assignment: CDR1 SEHNR and CDR2 FQNEAQ (reference sequence). CDR3 length: 11 residues. V gave up 2 bases and J gave up 8 bases, with 6 bases separating them. The CDR3 sequence is CASSLSLGYTF. Written as DNA, the CDR3 is TGTGCCAGCAGCTTATCCCTCGGCTACACCTTC.

CDR3 sequence: CASSSGTLGDSPLHF. In DNA form, the CDR3 reads TGTGCCAGCAGCTCTGGGACGCTGGGTGATTCACCCCTCCACTTT. The chain combines TRBV7-9 with TRBJ1-6; tentative D call: TRBD1 (5 bases). The CDR3 loop spans 15 amino acids. The V end was cut by 4 bases, the J end by 8 bases, with 15 bases between. Germline CDR1 is SEHNR and CDR2 is FQNEAQ (reference sequence).

J is TRBJ2-1 and V is TRBV15, with 7 nucleotides matching TRBD2. CDR3 size: 16 residues. V shed 3 bases, J shed 3 bases, and the junction held 8 bases outside the gene matches. Germline values: CDR1 LNHNV, CDR2 YYDKDF (reference sequence). CDR3 nucleotides: TGTGCCACCAGCAGTTCCCTGGGGGGGGGCTACAATGAGCAGTTCTTC. It translates to CATSSSLGGGYNEQFF. Based on the CDR3 plus reference TRBV15 and TRBJ2-1, the full variable domain is DAMVIQNPRYQVTQFGKPVTLSCSQTLNHNVMYWYQQKSSQAPKLLFHYYDKDFNNEADTPDNFQSRRPNTSFCFLDIRSPGLGDTAMYLCATSSSLGGGYNEQFFGPGTRLTVL.

The J gene is TRBJ2-5, the V gene TRBV30; D possibly matches TRBD1 or TRBD2 (5 bases each). V lost 1 base, J lost 2 bases, and 11 bases lay in between. Germline V gene sequence: CDR1 GTSNPN, CDR2 SVGIG (reference sequence). The CDR3 runs 14 residues. This chain's CDR3 is CAWSEPGRQETQYF. CDR3 nucleotide sequence: TGTGCCTGGAGTGAACCGGGACGACAAGAGACCCAGTACTTC.

The chain has TRBV3-1 (or the pseudogene TRBV3-2) and TRBJ2-2; 7 nucleotides align to TRBD1. Looked up from germline, CDR1 is LGHDT and CDR2 is YNNKEL (reference sequence). The junction had 7 bases not matched to a gene; V was cut back by 4 bases and J by 2 bases. CDR3 size: 16 residues. The CDR3 reads CASSPFGTANTGELFF. DNA of the CDR3: TGTGCCAGCAGCCCTTTTGGGACAGCTAACACCGGGGAGCTGTTTTTT.

The rearrangement uses TRBV6-5 and TRBJ2-7; TRBD1 matches 8 bases. Per the germline V gene, CDR1 is MNHEY and CDR2 is SVGAGI. With V trimmed by 6 bases and J by 5 bases, 6 bases remained unmatched. The CDR3 is 13 amino acids. The CDR3 spells CASRLQGVDEQYF. For the CDR3, the DNA is TGTGCCAGCAGGCTACAGGGGGTGGACGAGCAGTACTTC.

This chain uses TRBV30 with TRBJ1-4, with a weak D call TRBD1 (6 bases). The V and J ends lost 3 bases and 0 bases respectively, with 20 bases between them. Germline V lookup: CDR1 GTSNPN, CDR2 SVGIG (reference sequence). CDR3 length equals 18 residues. The CDR3 sequence: CAWSQGWTVGPTNEKLFF. The CDR3 DNA reads TGTGCCTGGAGCCAGGGGTGGACAGTGGGACCAACTAATGAAAAACTGTTTTTT.

The CDR3 DNA sequence: TGTGCCAGCTCACCTTTGGAGGGAACAGATACGCAGTATTTT. It encodes CASSPLEGTDTQYF. J is TRBJ2-3 and V is TRBV18; D perhaps matches TRBD2 (6 bases). From germline, CDR1 is KGHSH and CDR2 LQKENI. The ends were cut back, 3 bases at V and 3 bases at J, with 10 bases in the middle. The CDR3 sequence is 14 residues long.

V and J are TRBV12-3 or TRBV12-4 and TRBJ2-5, with D perhaps matching TRBD1 or TRBD2 (5 bases each). The CDR3 loop spans 12 amino acids. V was pared by 6 bases and J by 0 bases, with 5 bases between. For the CDR3, the DNA is TGTGCCAGCAGGGGGGACCAAGAGACCCAGTACTTC. This sequence encodes CASRGDQETQYF.

The rearrangement joins TRBV10-3 to TRBJ1-1; 9 positions match TRBD1. The CDR3 is 14 residues long. Germline V gene lookup returns CDR1 ENHRY and CDR2 SYGVKD. The V gene end was trimmed by 9 bases and the J gene end by 4 bases; junction bases not matched to a gene: 9. CDR3 loop: CAIREGQGVTEAFF. In nucleotides, the CDR3 is TGTGCCATTCGCGAGGGACAGGGAGTCACTGAAGCTTTCTTT.

The rearrangement links TRBV6-6 to TRBJ1-1, with D tentatively TRBD1 (6 bases). This CDR3 contains 15 residues. Germline V lookup: CDR1 MNHNY, CDR2 SVGAGI (reference sequence). V was shortened by 7 bases and J by 1 base, with 16 bases between the two germline ends. The CDR3: CASTRGAGRNTEAFF. The CDR3 DNA reads TGTGCCAGCACCCGGGGGGCCGGACGGAACACTGAAGCTTTCTTT.

The genes are TRBV27 and TRBJ2-3, with D uncertain. CDR3 length: 14 amino acids. Trimming left V 0 bases short and J 2 bases short, with 6 bases between. The germline V gene has CDR1 MNHEY and CDR2 SMNVEV (reference sequence). The CDR3 nucleotides read TGTGCCAGCAGTTTATCGGGTATCACAGATACGCAGTATTTT. As protein: CASSLSGITDTQYF.

V and J are TRBV4-1 and TRBJ2-7, with D possibly TRBD2 on 6 matching bases. This CDR3 spans 16 amino acids. Per germline, CDR1 MGHRA and CDR2 YSYEKL. The V end lost 1 base, the J end lost 2 bases, and 15 bases lay between the germline ends. CDR3 loop: CASSQALIGGTYEQYF. The CDR3 DNA reads as TGCGCCAGCAGCCAAGCGCTGATCGGAGGGACCTACGAGCAGTACTTC.

The gene calls are TRBV18 and TRBJ1-4; D gene ambiguous. Germline V gives CDR1 KGHSH, CDR2 LQKENI. There are 15 residues in the CDR3. Trimming removed 2 bases at V and 3 bases at J, with 10 bases between. The CDR3: CASSPTVVANEKLFF. The CDR3 DNA is TGTGCCAGCTCACCAACGGTTGTAGCTAATGAAAAACTGTTTTTT.

This clone was seen a single time. The chain carries TRBV2 and TRBJ2-1, with D possibly matching TRBD1 (6 bases). The CDR3 is made up of 13 amino acids. V shed 8 bases and J shed 1 base, with 9 bases lying between them. Germline CDR1 SNHLY, CDR2 FYNNEI. The CDR3 here is CASPGESYNEQFF. The CDR3 nucleotides read TGTGCCAGCCCAGGGGAATCCTACAATGAGCAGTTCTTC.

The rearrangement joins TRBV19 to TRBJ2-7; 8 bases match TRBD1. Germline V gene data show CDR1 as LNHDA and CDR2 as SQIVND (reference sequence). The V segment lost 0 bases and the J segment 3 bases; nucleotides outside the gene matches: 4. This CDR3 contains 15 residues. The CDR3 reads CASSIDAGTGYEQYF. In DNA, the CDR3 is TGTGCCAGTAGTATAGATGCCGGGACAGGCTACGAGCAGTACTTC.

V gene TRBV10-3 combines with J gene TRBJ2-1, with D possibly being TRBD1 (6 bases). The CDR3 totals 15 residues. Germline V gene sequence: CDR1 ENHRY, CDR2 SYGVKD. V dropped 7 bases and J dropped 2 bases, with 15 bases sitting between them. CDR3 sequence reads: CAITTGTNTYNEQFF. CDR3 nucleotides: TGTGCCATCACAACCGGGACAAATACCTACAATGAGCAGTTCTTC.

This rearrangement joins TRBV6-1 to TRBJ1-2, with a possible D match to TRBD1 (6 bases). V gave up 5 bases and J gave up 1 base, with 14 bases separating them. Germline CDR1 reads MNHNS; CDR2 reads SASEGT. The CDR3 consists of 15 residues. CDR3 in DNA: TGTGCCAGCAGTTCCCGAGGGGGAGGTAACTATGGCTACACCTTC. Protein: CASSSRGGGNYGYTF.

V is TRBV10-3 and J is TRBJ2-2; no firm D call. V lost 3 bases to trimming and J lost 1 base, with 6 bases between them. CDR1 is ENHRY and CDR2 is SYGVKD in the germline V gene. The CDR3 is made up of 14 amino acids. The CDR3 here is CAISEAENTGELFF. The CDR3 DNA reads as TGTGCCATCAGTGAAGCAGAGAACACCGGGGAGCTGTTTTTT.

The chain links TRBV9 to TRBJ2-1; 9 bases align to TRBD2. The CDR3 sequence is 12 residues long. The ends lost 3 bases at V and 10 bases at J; junction bases unmatched: 2. Germline assignment: CDR1 SGDLS and CDR2 YYNGEE. The CDR3 DNA reads TGTGCCAGCAGCGCAGGACTAGCGGAGCAGTTCTTC. This gives the protein CASSAGLAEQFF.

The chain combines TRBV9 with TRBJ2-7, with TRBD2 matching 11 bases. Per the germline V gene, CDR1 is SGDLS and CDR2 is YYNGEE. The CDR3 is 14 amino acids. The ends lost 3 bases at V and 6 bases at J; junction bases unmatched: 5. The CDR3 region has the DNA TGTGCCAGCAGCGCCGGGACTAGCGGCCTCGAGCAGTACTTC. It specifies CASSAGTSGLEQYF.

Concerning this clone itself: Other DNA sequences in this sample translate to the same CDR3. J is TRBJ2-3 and V is TRBV9, with 9 bases identical to TRBD2. V was clipped by 0 bases and J by 6 bases; unmatched bases: 5. This CDR3 is 15 amino acids long. Germline V gives CDR1 SGDLS, CDR2 YYNGEE. The DNA for the CDR3 is TGTGCCAGCAGCGTAGGTGGCGGGGGGGCGGATACGCAGTATTTT. It translates to CASSVGGGGADTQYF.

The genes are TRBV5-5 and TRBJ1-2, with TRBD1 matching over 7 bases. Per germline, CDR1 SGHKS and CDR2 YYEKEE (reference sequence). With 4 bases clipped from V and 0 bases from J, the junction kept 6 bases outside the gene matches. The CDR3 has 15 residues. The CDR3 DNA sequence: TGTGCCAGCAGCACTGGGGACAGTACTAACTATGGCTACACCTTC. It translates to CASSTGDSTNYGYTF.

The V gene is TRBV29-1, the J gene TRBJ2-7; D is uncertain. This CDR3 spans 15 amino acids. From germline, CDR1 is SQVTM and CDR2 ANQGSEA. V lost 0 bases, J lost 0 bases, and 12 bases lay in between. This CDR3 reads CSVEEEDASSYEQYF. The CDR3 DNA follows: TGCAGCGTTGAAGAAGAGGACGCGAGCTCCTACGAGCAGTACTTC.

The chain is built from TRBV6-2 or TRBV6-3 and TRBJ2-7, with 12 bases identical to TRBD2. V gave up 4 bases and J gave up 2 bases; unmatched junction bases: 0. There are 14 residues in the CDR3. The germline V gene encodes CDR1 MNHEY and CDR2 SVGEGT. The DNA for the CDR3 is TGTGCCAGCAGTTGGACTAGCGGGGCCTACGAGCAGTACTTC. Translating gives CASSWTSGAYEQYF.

The gene calls are TRBV30 and TRBJ1-1; tentative D call: TRBD1 (5 bases). Germline V CDR1 and CDR2: GTSNPN, SVGIG (reference sequence). This CDR3 comprises 14 residues. V lost 4 bases and J lost 4, with 16 bases in between. The CDR3 is CAWNGGGGITEAFF. CDR3 nucleotides: TGTGCCTGGAATGGGGGGGGTGGGATCACTGAAGCTTTCTTT. The full variable domain, its missing parts supplied by reference TRBV30 and TRBJ1-1, is SQTIHQWPATLVQPVGSPLSLECTVEGTSNPNLYWYRQAAGRGLQLLFYSVGIGQISSEVPQNLSASRPQDRQFILSSKKLLLSDSGFYLCAWNGGGGITEAFFGQGTRLTVV.

The V call is TRBV27, the J call TRBJ2-1, with D possibly TRBD2 on 5 matching bases. Germline CDR1 MNHEY, CDR2 SMNVEV (reference sequence). The CDR3 is 14 amino acids. V lost 7 bases and J lost 4, with 14 bases in between. As DNA, the CDR3 is TGTGCCAGCACCTTTCTCCCGGGATACAATGAGCAGTTCTTC. Translated: CASTFLPGYNEQFF.

This clone was observed a single time. The chain joins TRBV19 to TRBJ1-5; maybe TRBD1 (6 bases). The CDR3 runs 17 residues. Germline V CDR1 and CDR2: LNHDA, SQIVND (reference sequence). Trimming stripped 2 bases from V and 0 bases from J, with 14 bases between. The CDR3, as DNA: TGTGCCAGTAGTATAAAGGGACACCCGTATAGCAATCAGCCCCAGCATTTT. Protein sequence: CASSIKGHPYSNQPQHF.

The chain has TRBV6-4 and TRBJ2-7; D unresolved. The germline V gene encodes CDR1 MRHNA and CDR2 SNTAGT. The CDR3 is 11 residues long. V lost 8 bases, J lost 5 bases, and 10 bases lay in between. The CDR3 loop reads CASATVDEQYF. Written as DNA, the CDR3 is TGTGCCAGCGCGACTGTGGACGAGCAGTACTTC.

V is TRBV7-9 and J is TRBJ1-1; no definite D call. The V end was cut by 1 base, the J end by 6 bases, with 6 bases between. The CDR3 runs to 12 residues. Germline CDR1 reads SEHNR; CDR2 reads FQNEAQ (reference sequence). The CDR3 reads CASSLGEAEAFF. The CDR3 DNA reads as TGTGCCAGCAGCTTAGGGGAGGCTGAAGCTTTCTTT.